This TCR beta chain originates from a study of early T cells in non-severe SARS-CoV-2 infection. Study as a whole: Investigators sequenced bulk RNA drawn from unsorted whole blood, and chains remained unpaired. General study points: Reliance on VDJdb matching favored anti-spike CD8 responses; private and CD4 specificities were missed.

Attachment of unique molecular identifiers to individual cDNA molecules was performed. TCRdb ran MiXCR on the 5' RACE reads and lists one entry per CDR3 protein. The table records more than 80,000 distinct CDR3 sequences, roughly 13% of them present only once. The V gene's germline CDR1 is KGHDR and CDR2 SFDVKD. V dropped 4 bases and J dropped 7 bases, with 13 bases sitting between them. The CDR3 runs 13 residues. A note on this clonotype: The target antigen is unknown. A much larger clone is a single base away; this may be a read error.

V is TRBV24-1 and J is TRBJ2-7; D possibly corresponds to TRBD2 (5 bases). Material for sequencing was whole blood. The TCR comes from an adult who was a healthcare worker with PCR-confirmed SARS-CoV-2 infection or an uninfected control (not recorded which). This CDR3 reads CATSESWESEQYF. CDR3 in DNA: TGTGCCACCAGTGAGTCATGGGAGAGTGAGCAGTACTTC.